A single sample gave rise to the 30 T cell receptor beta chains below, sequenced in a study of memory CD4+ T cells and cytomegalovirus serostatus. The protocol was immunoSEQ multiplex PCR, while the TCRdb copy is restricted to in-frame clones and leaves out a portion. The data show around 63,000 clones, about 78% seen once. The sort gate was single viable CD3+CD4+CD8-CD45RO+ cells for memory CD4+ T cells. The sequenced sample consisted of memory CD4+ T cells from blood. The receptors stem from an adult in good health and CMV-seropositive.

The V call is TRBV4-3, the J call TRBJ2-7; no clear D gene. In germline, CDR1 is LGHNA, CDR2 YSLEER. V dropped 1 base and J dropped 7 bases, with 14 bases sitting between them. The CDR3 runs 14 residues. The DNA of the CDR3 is TGCGCCAGCAGCCAAGGGGCCGAGCTCGGGGAGCAGTACTTC. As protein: CASSQGAELGEQYF.

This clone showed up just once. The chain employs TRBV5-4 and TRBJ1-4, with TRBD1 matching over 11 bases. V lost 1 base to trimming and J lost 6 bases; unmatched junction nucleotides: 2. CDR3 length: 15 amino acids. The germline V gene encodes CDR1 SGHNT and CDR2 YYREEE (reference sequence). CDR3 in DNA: TGTGCCAGCAGCTTGTCGGGACAGGGGGATGAAAAACTGTTTTTT. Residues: CASSLSGQGDEKLFF.

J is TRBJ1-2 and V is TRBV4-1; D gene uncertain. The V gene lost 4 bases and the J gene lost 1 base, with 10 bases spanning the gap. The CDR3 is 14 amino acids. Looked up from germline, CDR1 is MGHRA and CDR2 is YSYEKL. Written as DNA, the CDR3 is TGCGCCAGCAGCCGTCGGACGGATAACTATGGCTACACCTTC. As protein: CASSRRTDNYGYTF.

CDR3 coding DNA: TGTGCCAGTAGGGGACTAGCGAACACCGGGGAGCTGTTTTTT. It translates to CASRGLANTGELFF. The chain uses TRBV19 and TRBJ2-2; 8 bases match TRBD2. The junction had 0 bases not matched to a gene; V was cut back by 6 bases and J by 0 bases. This CDR3 has 14 residues. Germline assignment: CDR1 LNHDA and CDR2 SQIVND (reference sequence).

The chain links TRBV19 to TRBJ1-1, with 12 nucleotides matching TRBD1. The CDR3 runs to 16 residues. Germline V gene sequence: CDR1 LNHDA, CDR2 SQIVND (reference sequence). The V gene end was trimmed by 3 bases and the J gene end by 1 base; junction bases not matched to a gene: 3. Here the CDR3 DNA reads TGTGCCAGTAGTATGGGACAGGGGGCAGGGAACACTGAAGCTTTCTTT. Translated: CASSMGQGAGNTEAFF.

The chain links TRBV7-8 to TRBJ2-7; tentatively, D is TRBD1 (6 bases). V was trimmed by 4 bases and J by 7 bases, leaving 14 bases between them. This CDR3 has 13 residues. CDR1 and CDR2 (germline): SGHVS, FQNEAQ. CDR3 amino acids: CASSYNGQLEQYF. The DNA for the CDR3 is TGTGCCAGCAGCTACAATGGACAGCTGGAGCAGTACTTC.

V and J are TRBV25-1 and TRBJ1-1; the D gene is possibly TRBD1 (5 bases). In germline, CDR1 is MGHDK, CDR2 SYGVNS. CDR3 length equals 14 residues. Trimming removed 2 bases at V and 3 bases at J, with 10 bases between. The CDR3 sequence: CASSERGADTEAFF. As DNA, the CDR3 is TGTGCCAGCAGTGAACGCGGGGCCGACACTGAAGCTTTCTTT.

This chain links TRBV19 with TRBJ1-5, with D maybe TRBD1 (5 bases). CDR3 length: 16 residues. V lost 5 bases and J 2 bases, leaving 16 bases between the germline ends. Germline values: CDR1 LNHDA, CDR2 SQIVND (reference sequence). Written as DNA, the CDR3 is TGTGCCAGTAGTCATCGGGGAGGGGTGGGCAATCAGCCCCAGCATTTT. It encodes CASSHRGGVGNQPQHF.

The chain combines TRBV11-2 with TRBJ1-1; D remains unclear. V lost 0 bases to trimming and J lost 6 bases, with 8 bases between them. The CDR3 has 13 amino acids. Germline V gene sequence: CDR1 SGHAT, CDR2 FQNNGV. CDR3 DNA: TGTGCCAGCAGCTTAGAGAATTTCTCTGAAGCTTTCTTT. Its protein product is CASSLENFSEAFF.

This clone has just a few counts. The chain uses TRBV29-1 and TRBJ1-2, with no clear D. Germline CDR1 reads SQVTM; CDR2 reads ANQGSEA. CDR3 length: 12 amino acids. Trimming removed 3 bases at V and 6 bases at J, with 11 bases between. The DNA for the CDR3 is TGCAGCGTTGACCCAGGCGAGAATGGCTACACCTTC. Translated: CSVDPGENGYTF.

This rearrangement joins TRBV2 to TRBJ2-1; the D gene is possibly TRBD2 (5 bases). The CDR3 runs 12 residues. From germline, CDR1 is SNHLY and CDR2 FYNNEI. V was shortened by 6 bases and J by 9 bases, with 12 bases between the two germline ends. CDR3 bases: TGTGCCAGCAGGAGGAGCGAGGGTGAGCAGTTCTTC. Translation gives CASRRSEGEQFF.

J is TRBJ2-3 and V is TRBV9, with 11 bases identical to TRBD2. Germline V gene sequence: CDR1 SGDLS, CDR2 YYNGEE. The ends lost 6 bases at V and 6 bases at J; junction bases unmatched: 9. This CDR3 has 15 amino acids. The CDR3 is CASTRTSGFVDTQYF. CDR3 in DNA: TGTGCCAGCACCCGGACTAGCGGGTTCGTGGATACGCAGTATTTT.

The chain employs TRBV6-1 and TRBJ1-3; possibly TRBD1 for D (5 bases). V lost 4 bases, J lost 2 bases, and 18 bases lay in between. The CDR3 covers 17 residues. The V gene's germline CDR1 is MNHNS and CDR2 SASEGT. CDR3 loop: CASSGVRGAGTGNTIYF. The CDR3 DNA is TGTGCCAGCAGTGGGGTACGAGGGGCGGGGACTGGAAACACCATATATTTT.

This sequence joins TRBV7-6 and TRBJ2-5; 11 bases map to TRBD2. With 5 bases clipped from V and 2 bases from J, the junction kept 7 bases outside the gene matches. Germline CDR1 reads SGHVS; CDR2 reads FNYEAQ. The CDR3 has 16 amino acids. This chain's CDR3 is CASSRSGTSGQETQYF. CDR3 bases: TGTGCCAGCAGCCGATCCGGGACTAGCGGTCAAGAGACCCAGTACTTC.

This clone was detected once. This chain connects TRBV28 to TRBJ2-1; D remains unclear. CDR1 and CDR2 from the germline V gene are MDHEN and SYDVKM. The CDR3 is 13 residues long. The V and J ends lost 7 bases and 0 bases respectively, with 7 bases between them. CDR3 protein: CASTVPSYNEQFF. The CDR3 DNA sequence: TGTGCCAGCACGGTACCCTCCTACAATGAGCAGTTCTTC.

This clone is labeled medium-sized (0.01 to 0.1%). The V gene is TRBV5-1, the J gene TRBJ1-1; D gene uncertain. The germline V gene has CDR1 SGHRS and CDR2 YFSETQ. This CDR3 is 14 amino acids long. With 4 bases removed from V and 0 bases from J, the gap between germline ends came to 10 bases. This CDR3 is CASSPYTLNTEAFF. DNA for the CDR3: TGCGCCAGCAGCCCGTATACCTTGAACACTGAAGCTTTCTTT.

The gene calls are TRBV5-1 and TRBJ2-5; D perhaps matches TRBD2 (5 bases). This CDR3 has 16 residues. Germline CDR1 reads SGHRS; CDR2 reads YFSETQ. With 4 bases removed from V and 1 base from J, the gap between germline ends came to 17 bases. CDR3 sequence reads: CASSLRETRPQETQYF. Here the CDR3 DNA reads TGCGCCAGCAGCCTGCGAGAAACTAGGCCCCAAGAGACCCAGTACTTC. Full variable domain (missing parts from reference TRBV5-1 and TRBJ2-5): KAGVTQTPRYLIKTRGQQVTLSCSPISGHRSVSWYQQTPGQGLQFLFEYFSETQRNKGNFPGRFSGRQFSNSRSEMNVSTLELGDSALYLCASSLRETRPQETQYFGPGTRLLVL.

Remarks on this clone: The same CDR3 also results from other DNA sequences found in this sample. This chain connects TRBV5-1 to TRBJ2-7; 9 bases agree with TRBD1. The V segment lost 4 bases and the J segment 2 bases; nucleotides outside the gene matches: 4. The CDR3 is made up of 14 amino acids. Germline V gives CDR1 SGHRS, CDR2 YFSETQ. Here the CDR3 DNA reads TGCGCCAGCAGCGTGGACAGGGGCACCTACGAGCAGTACTTC. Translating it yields CASSVDRGTYEQYF.

The DNA of the CDR3 is TGTGCCAGCAGTTTATCCGTCGGCCAAGAGACCCAGTACTTC. Its protein is CASSLSVGQETQYF. This chain links TRBV28 with TRBJ2-5; D unclear. This CDR3 contains 14 residues. CDR1 is MDHEN and CDR2 is SYDVKM in the germline V gene. Trimming took off 1 base at V and 1 base at J, with 7 bases between the two ends.

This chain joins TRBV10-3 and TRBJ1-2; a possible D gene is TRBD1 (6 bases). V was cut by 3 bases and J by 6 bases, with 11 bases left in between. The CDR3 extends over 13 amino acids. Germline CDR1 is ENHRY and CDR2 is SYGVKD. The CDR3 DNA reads TGTGCCATCAGTGAAGAAGGGGGGGATGGCTACACCTTC. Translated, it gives CAISEEGGDGYTF.

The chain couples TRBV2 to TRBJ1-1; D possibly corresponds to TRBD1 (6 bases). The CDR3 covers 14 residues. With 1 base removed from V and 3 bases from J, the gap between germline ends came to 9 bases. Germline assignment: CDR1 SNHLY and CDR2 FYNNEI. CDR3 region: CASSEEGVDTEAFF. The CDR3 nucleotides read TGTGCCAGCAGTGAAGAGGGGGTAGACACTGAAGCTTTCTTT.

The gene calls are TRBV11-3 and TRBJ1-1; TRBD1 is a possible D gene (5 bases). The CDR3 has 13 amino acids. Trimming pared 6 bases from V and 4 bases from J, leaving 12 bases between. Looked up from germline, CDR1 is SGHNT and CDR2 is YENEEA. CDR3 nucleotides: TGTGCCAGCAGTTCAGGGAGGAGCACTGAAGCTTTCTTT. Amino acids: CASSSGRSTEAFF.

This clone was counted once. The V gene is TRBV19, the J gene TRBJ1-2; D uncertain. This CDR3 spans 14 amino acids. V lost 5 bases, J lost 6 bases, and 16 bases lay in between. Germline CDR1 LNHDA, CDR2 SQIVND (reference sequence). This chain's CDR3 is CASSAVEAEDGYTF. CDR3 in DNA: TGTGCCAGTAGTGCCGTGGAGGCCGAGGATGGCTACACCTTC.

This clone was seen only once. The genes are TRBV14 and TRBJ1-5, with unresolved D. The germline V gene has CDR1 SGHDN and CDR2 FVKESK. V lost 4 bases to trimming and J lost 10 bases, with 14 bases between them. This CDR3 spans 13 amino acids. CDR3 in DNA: TGTGCCAGCAGCCCTTCCTCGTTGGGTCCCCAGCATTTT. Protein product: CASSPSSLGPQHF.

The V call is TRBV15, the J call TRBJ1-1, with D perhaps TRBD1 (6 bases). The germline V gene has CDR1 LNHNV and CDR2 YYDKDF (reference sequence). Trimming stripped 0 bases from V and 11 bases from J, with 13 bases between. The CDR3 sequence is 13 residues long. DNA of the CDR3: TGTGCCACCAGCAGAGACACAGGGTTAGGGGCTTTCTTT. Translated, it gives CATSRDTGLGAFF.

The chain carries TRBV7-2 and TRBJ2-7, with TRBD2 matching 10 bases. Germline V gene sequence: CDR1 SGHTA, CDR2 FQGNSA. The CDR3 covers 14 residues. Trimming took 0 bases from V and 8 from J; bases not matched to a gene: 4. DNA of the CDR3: TGTGCCAGCAGCTTAGCAGCGGGAGGGGGAAAGCAGTACTTC. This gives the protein CASSLAAGGGKQYF.

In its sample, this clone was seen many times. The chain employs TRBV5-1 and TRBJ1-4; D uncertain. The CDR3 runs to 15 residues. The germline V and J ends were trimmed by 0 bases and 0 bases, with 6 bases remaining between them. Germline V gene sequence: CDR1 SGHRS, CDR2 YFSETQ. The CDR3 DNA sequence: TGCGCCAGCAGCTTGGACCCTGCAACTAATGAAAAACTGTTTTTT. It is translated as CASSLDPATNEKLFF.

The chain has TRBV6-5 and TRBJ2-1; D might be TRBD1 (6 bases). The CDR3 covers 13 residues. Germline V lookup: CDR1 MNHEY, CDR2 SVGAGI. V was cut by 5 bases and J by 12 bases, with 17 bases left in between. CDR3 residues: CASSGVLGQSQFF. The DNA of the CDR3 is TGTGCCAGCAGTGGGGTCCTCGGACAGTCGCAGTTCTTC.

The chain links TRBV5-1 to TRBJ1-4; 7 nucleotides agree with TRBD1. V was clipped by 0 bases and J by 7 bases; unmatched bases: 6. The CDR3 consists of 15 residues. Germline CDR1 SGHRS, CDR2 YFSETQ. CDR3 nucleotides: TGCGCCAGCAGCTTGGAACAGGGGCCGGGTGAAAAACTGTTTTTT. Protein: CASSLEQGPGEKLFF. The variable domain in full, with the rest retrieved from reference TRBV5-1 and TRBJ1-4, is KAGVTQTPRYLIKTRGQQVTLSCSPISGHRSVSWYQQTPGQGLQFLFEYFSETQRNKGNFPGRFSGRQFSNSRSEMNVSTLELGDSALYLCASSLEQGPGEKLFFGSGTQLSVL.

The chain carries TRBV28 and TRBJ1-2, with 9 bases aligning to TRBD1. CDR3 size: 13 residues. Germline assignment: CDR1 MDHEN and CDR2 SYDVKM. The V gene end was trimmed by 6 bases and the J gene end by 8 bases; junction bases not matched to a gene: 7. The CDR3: CASRLQGAQGYTF. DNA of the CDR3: TGTGCCAGCAGACTACAGGGGGCACAGGGCTACACCTTC.